This T cell receptor beta chain was sequenced for a study of T-cell reconstitution after alpha-beta-depleted transplantation in children. It was with unique molecular identifiers that the TCRbeta library was prepared. TCRdb reprocessed the PCR reads via MiXCR and lists one record per CDR3 protein. In the table there are around 250,000 distinct CDR3 sequences, 6.5% to 9% of which are singletons. Germline-derived CDR1 and CDR2 are SGHNT and YYREEE (reference sequence). The CDR3 covers 13 residues. Trimming took 4 bases from V and 3 from J, leaving 8 bases between them. Study-wide findings and caveats: Surviving recipient T cells and thymic progenitors accounted for the high day-60 TCRbeta diversity observed in some patients. Several hundred expanded graft clones reportedly gave rise to the alpha-beta T cells present about two months after transplant. Once a year had passed after transplant, T-cell counts and diversity came mostly from newly produced T cells.

This clonotype was recorded at least ten times. Its antigen remains unidentified. The material sequenced was PBMCs, mostly from graft donor cells, taken 180 days after TCRalphabeta/CD19-depleted stem cell transplant. The rearrangement uses TRBV5-4 and TRBJ1-5; no definite D call. The sequence was collected from a male patient aged 10-17 years who had a stem cell transplant for acute lymphoblastic leukemia, so the T cells may come from the graft donor. CDR3 region: CASSLRPNQPQHF. The CDR3 DNA reads as TGTGCCAGCAGCCTGAGACCCAATCAGCCCCAGCATTTT.